The 27 T cell receptor beta chains presented below share a single source sample, sequenced in a study of cytomegalovirus exposure and HLA in healthy donors. PCR involved 60 Vbeta and 13 Jbeta primers. Sequencing used immunoSEQ multiplex PCR; TCRdb keeps in-frame clones, though not all of them. The table records 150,000 to 200,000 clones, around 70% of them present only once. Sequenced: PBMCs. Source of these receptors: a man aged 18 to 35 in good health and CMV-seropositive.

The V and J genes are TRBV27 and TRBJ1-2; D gene ambiguous. The V end was cut by 3 bases, the J end by 3 bases, with 20 bases between. The CDR3 is 17 amino acids. Germline V gene data show CDR1 as MNHEY and CDR2 as SMNVEV (reference sequence). The CDR3 reads CASSFLPLGQMDYGYTF. The DNA of the CDR3 is TGTGCCAGCAGTTTTCTCCCCCTTGGCCAAATGGACTATGGCTACACCTTC.

The chain combines TRBV6-5 with TRBJ2-6; 7 nucleotides match TRBD1. In germline, CDR1 is MNHEY, CDR2 SVGAGI. Trimming removed 8 bases from V and 3 bases from J; junction bases left unmatched: 7. CDR3 length: 15 amino acids. Here the CDR3 DNA reads TGTGCCAGCGGGAAGACAGGGCTTGGGGCCAACGTCCTGACTTTC. Translation: CASGKTGLGANVLTF.

This chain uses TRBV27 with TRBJ2-2; 11 bases match TRBD2. This CDR3 spans 14 amino acids. CDR1 is MNHEY, CDR2 SMNVEV, per germline (reference sequence). V trimming: 7 bases; J trimming: 3 bases; junction bases outside the gene matches: 1. Here the CDR3 reads CASNSGRDTGELFF. The CDR3 DNA sequence: TGTGCCAGCAATAGCGGGAGGGACACCGGGGAGCTGTTTTTT.

V is TRBV7-9 and J is TRBJ1-1, with 9 nucleotides matching TRBD1. Germline V lookup: CDR1 SEHNR, CDR2 FQNEAQ (reference sequence). The CDR3 totals 14 residues. J was trimmed by 1 base and V by 3 bases; bases with no gene match: 0. The CDR3 nucleotides are TGTGCCAGCAGCTTGACAGGGGGGAACACTGAAGCTTTCTTT. This gives the protein CASSLTGGNTEAFF. Full variable domain (missing parts from reference TRBV7-9 and TRBJ1-1): DTGVSQNPRHKITKRGQNVTFRCDPISEHNRLYWYRQTLGQGPEFLTYFQNEAQLEKSRLLSDRFSAERPKGSFSTLEIQRTEQGDSAMYLCASSLTGGNTEAFFGQGTRLTVV.

The rearrangement joins TRBV30 to TRBJ2-3; 8 positions match TRBD1. The CDR3 covers 15 residues. V shed 2 bases, J shed 0 bases, and the junction held 4 bases outside the gene matches. Germline V gene sequence: CDR1 GTSNPN, CDR2 SVGIG (reference sequence). The CDR3 nucleotides are TGTGCCTGGAGTTCAGGGGGCTCTAGCACAGATACGCAGTATTTT. Translated: CAWSSGGSSTDTQYF.

The rearrangement links TRBV5-4 to TRBJ1-2; 7 positions match TRBD1. The CDR3 contains 13 residues. With 4 bases clipped from V and 8 bases from J, the junction kept 8 bases outside the gene matches. The V gene's germline CDR1 is SGHNT and CDR2 YYREEE (reference sequence). In DNA, the CDR3 is TGTGCCAGCAGCCTGACAGGGATCTACGGCTACACCTTC. Translated, it gives CASSLTGIYGYTF.

The table lists this clone with many counts. The V gene is TRBV19, the J gene TRBJ2-2; 9 nucleotides match TRBD1. This CDR3 contains 17 residues. Germline V gene lookup returns CDR1 LNHDA and CDR2 SQIVND (reference sequence). V lost 4 bases to trimming and J lost 7 bases; unmatched junction nucleotides: 13. CDR3: CASSKGQGSVYGGELFF. For the CDR3, the DNA is TGTGCCAGTAGTAAGGGACAGGGATCGGTCTACGGCGGGGAGCTGTTTTTT.

V gene TRBV9 combines with J gene TRBJ1-1, with a weak D call TRBD1 (5 bases). The length of the CDR3 is 15 residues. Trimming pared 0 bases from V and 2 bases from J, leaving 11 bases between. Germline lookup yields CDR1 SGDLS and CDR2 YYNGEE. CDR3 bases: TGTGCCAGCAGCGTAGGGGGCAGTTCCAACACTGAAGCTTTCTTT. The encoded protein is CASSVGGSSNTEAFF.

The chain couples TRBV27 to TRBJ2-3; TRBD2 aligns across 13 bases. The CDR3 covers 17 residues. Germline CDR1 MNHEY, CDR2 SMNVEV (reference sequence). Unmatched junction bases numbered 8, after V lost 6 bases and J lost 2 bases. CDR3 residues: CASSNGLAGAPTDTQYF. The CDR3 DNA reads TGTGCCAGCAGCAACGGACTAGCGGGGGCCCCCACAGATACGCAGTATTTT.

On this clone: An end of the junction differs from the germline gene, which may be a read error. This chain uses TRBV28 with TRBJ1-2, with D possibly TRBD1 on 6 matching bases. The CDR3 is 19 residues long. Germline CDR1 and CDR2: MDHEN and SYDVKM. Written as DNA, the CDR3 is TGTGTCAGCAGTTACCCCTCCCCACGGAAGGGGGATTCTAACTATGGCTACACCTTC. Translation: CVSSYPSPRKGDSNYGYTF.

The J gene is TRBJ2-1, the V gene TRBV5-1, with 9 bases matching TRBD1. CDR1 is SGHRS and CDR2 is YFSETQ in the germline V gene. V trimming: 4 bases; J trimming: 1 base; junction bases outside the gene matches: 9. The CDR3 runs 17 residues. The CDR3 here is CASSHSGTGTSYNEQFF. The CDR3 bases are TGCGCCAGCAGCCACTCCGGGACAGGGACTTCCTACAATGAGCAGTTCTTC.

Only a few counts were recorded for this clone. This rearrangement joins TRBV5-4 to TRBJ1-6, with a tentative D call TRBD1 (6 bases). Trimming took 3 bases from V and 7 from J, leaving 17 bases between them. The CDR3 is made up of 16 amino acids. Germline V gene lookup returns CDR1 SGHNT and CDR2 YYREEE (reference sequence). This CDR3 reads CASSSGPGQWNSPLHF. CDR3 DNA: TGTGCCAGCAGCTCAGGCCCGGGACAATGGAATTCACCCCTCCACTTT.

The chain couples TRBV18 to TRBJ1-2; D uncertain. The V end was cut by 3 bases, the J end by 14 bases, with 16 bases between. CDR1 is KGHSH, CDR2 LQKENI, per germline. The CDR3 runs to 12 residues. The CDR3 here is CASSPTNGEPTF. CDR3 DNA sequence: TGTGCCAGCTCACCTACCAACGGGGAGCCAACCTTC. The full variable domain, rest sourced from reference TRBV18 and TRBJ1-2, is NAGVMQNPRHLVRRRGQEARLRCSPMKGHSHVYWYRQLPEEGLKFMVYLQKENIIDESGMPKERFSAEFPKEGPSILRIQQVVRGDSAAYFCASSPTNGEPTFGSGTRLTVV.

V gene TRBV2 combines with J gene TRBJ1-1, with 10 nucleotides matching TRBD1. J was trimmed by 4 bases and V by 6 bases; bases with no gene match: 8. Germline assignment: CDR1 SNHLY and CDR2 FYNNEI. CDR3 length: 15 amino acids. The CDR3, as DNA: TGTGCCAGCAGGCCGACGGACAGGGGGAGCACTGAAGCTTTCTTT. It encodes CASRPTDRGSTEAFF.

This clone was picked up one time. This chain uses TRBV7-2 with TRBJ1-2, with D perhaps matching TRBD1 (6 bases). From germline, CDR1 is SGHTA and CDR2 FQGNSA. The CDR3 is 15 residues long. The V end was cut by 5 bases, the J end by 6 bases, with 19 bases between. The chain's CDR3 is CASSPRMSGENGYTF. In DNA form, the CDR3 reads TGTGCCAGCAGCCCTAGAATGTCAGGGGAAAATGGCTACACCTTC.

V is TRBV6-5 and J is TRBJ2-4; 10 nucleotides agree with TRBD1. Germline V gene sequence: CDR1 MNHEY, CDR2 SVGAGI. The CDR3 is made up of 14 amino acids. Trimming removed 5 bases from V and 7 bases from J; junction bases left unmatched: 5. CDR3: CASSPPGQGNIQYF. The CDR3 region has the DNA TGTGCCAGCAGTCCTCCGGGACAGGGGAACATTCAGTACTTC.

The genes are TRBV13 and TRBJ1-6; TRBD1 matches 7 bases. CDR1 is PRHDT and CDR2 is FYEKMQ in the germline V gene (reference sequence). This CDR3 region has 16 residues. Losses at the gene ends were 2 bases for V and 10 bases for J; bases not matched to a gene: 11. CDR3 DNA: TGTGCCAGCAGCTTAACAGGGGAACTCGTCGGATCACCCCTCCACTTT. Translated: CASSLTGELVGSPLHF.

This clone was observed a single time. V usage is TRBV5-1 and J usage is TRBJ1-1; D might be TRBD1 (6 bases). V shed 5 bases and J shed 3 bases, with 17 bases lying between them. The CDR3 length is 15 residues. Germline CDR1 reads SGHRS; CDR2 reads YFSETQ. The CDR3 protein is CASRGNSGVDTEAFF. The CDR3 region has the DNA TGCGCCAGCAGAGGTAATTCAGGGGTGGACACTGAAGCTTTCTTT.

This clone was observed a handful of times. The rearrangement links TRBV29-1 to TRBJ2-1; D is perhaps TRBD1 (5 bases). Trimming removed 3 bases at V and 5 bases at J, with 11 bases between. Germline CDR1 is SQVTM and CDR2 is ANQGSEA. This CDR3 has 13 residues. CDR3 amino acids: CSVDQGPDNEQFF. DNA of the CDR3: TGCAGCGTTGACCAGGGCCCAGACAATGAGCAGTTCTTC.

The rearrangement joins TRBV5-4 to TRBJ2-5; 8 nucleotides agree with TRBD2. This CDR3 has 17 amino acids. V shed 2 bases, J shed 2 bases, and the junction held 11 bases outside the gene matches. The germline V gene has CDR1 SGHNT and CDR2 YYREEE (reference sequence). The CDR3 loop is CASSFGGRRGEQETQYF. The CDR3 region has the DNA TGTGCCAGCAGCTTCGGGGGTCGGCGGGGGGAACAAGAGACCCAGTACTTC.

The rearrangement links TRBV2 to TRBJ1-5; no clear D. Germline lookup yields CDR1 SNHLY and CDR2 FYNNEI. Trimming stripped 7 bases from V and 7 bases from J, with 17 bases between. This CDR3 has 14 amino acids. CDR3 DNA: TGTGCCAGCACTTCTCTGGCAACGGGGCAGCCCCAGCATTTT. Translating gives CASTSLATGQPQHF. The complete variable domain, with remaining parts taken from reference TRBV2 and TRBJ1-5, reads EPEVTQTPSHQVTQMGQEVILRCVPISNHLYFYWYRQILGQKVEFLVSFYNNEISEKSEIFDDQFSVERPDGSNFTLKIRSTKLEDSAMYFCASTSLATGQPQHFGDGTRLSIL.

The V gene is TRBV5-5, the J gene TRBJ2-5; perhaps TRBD1 as D (6 bases). V dropped 3 bases and J dropped 1 base, with 19 bases sitting between them. Germline V gene data show CDR1 as SGHKS and CDR2 as YYEKEE (reference sequence). The CDR3 covers 17 residues. The DNA of the CDR3 is TGTGCCAGCAGCTCGGCAGCGGTCGGACAGATCCAAGAGACCCAGTACTTC. It yields the protein CASSSAAVGQIQETQYF.

CDR3 residues: CASSRVDGSETQYF. The CDR3 DNA follows: TGTGCCAGCAGCCGGGTTGATGGTTCTGAGACCCAGTACTTC. The rearrangement joins TRBV7-6 to TRBJ2-5; no clear D. The CDR3 is made up of 14 amino acids. Per germline, CDR1 SGHVS and CDR2 FNYEAQ. Deletions cut 5 bases from V and 5 bases from J, with 15 bases between.

This clone was counted between two and nine times. The CDR3 spells CASSLGLASYEQYV. CDR3 nucleotides: TGTGCCAGCAGCTTAGGGCTAGCCTCCTACGAGCAGTACGTC. The J gene is TRBJ2-7, the V gene TRBV7-9; tentatively, D is TRBD2 (5 bases). The CDR3 is 14 residues long. The germline V gene has CDR1 SEHNR and CDR2 FQNEAQ (reference sequence). The V gene lost 1 base and the J gene lost 0 bases, with 7 bases spanning the gap.

The gene calls are TRBV7-2 and TRBJ1-6, with unresolved D. Germline V gene lookup returns CDR1 SGHTA and CDR2 FQGNSA. The V and J ends lost 1 base and 6 bases respectively, with 7 bases between them. CDR3 length: 14 residues. The CDR3 loop reads CASSLDGVNSPLHF. CDR3 DNA: TGTGCCAGCAGCTTAGACGGGGTTAATTCACCCCTCCACTTT.

This clone was observed once. The gene calls are TRBV6-6 and TRBJ1-3; D is undetermined. The germline V gene encodes CDR1 MNHNY and CDR2 SVGAGI (reference sequence). The V and J ends lost 1 base and 3 bases respectively, with 10 bases between them. This CDR3 is built from 15 residues. CDR3 sequence reads: CASSYLPGSGNTIYF. In nucleotides, the CDR3 is TGTGCCAGCAGTTACTTGCCCGGGAGTGGAAACACCATATATTTT.

The chain combines TRBV15 with TRBJ1-4; 8 nucleotides align to TRBD1. This CDR3 is built from 14 residues. Germline V gene lookup returns CDR1 LNHNV and CDR2 YYDKDF (reference sequence). V lost 6 bases, J lost 7 bases, and 7 bases stayed unmatched. CDR3 sequence: CATSPDREGEKLFF. Here the CDR3 DNA reads TGTGCCACCAGTCCGGACAGGGAGGGTGAAAAACTGTTTTTT.